This T cell receptor beta chain was sequenced in a study of early T cells in non-severe SARS-CoV-2 infection. One entry per CDR3 protein, called by TCRdb with MiXCR from the 5' RACE reads. The table includes tens of thousands of distinct CDR3 sequences, roughly 4.7% detected once. The table lists this clonotype with many counts. The antigen is unknown. Points from the study as a whole: Private and CD4 specificities were missed by VDJdb matching, skewed to anti-spike CD8.

CDR3 size: 13 residues. Trimming shortened V by 11 bases and J by 7 bases, and 18 bases separated the two germline ends. Germline V CDR1 and CDR2: MDHEN, SYDVKM. Sample: whole blood. The receptor's source is an adult who was a healthcare worker with PCR-confirmed SARS-CoV-2 infection or an uninfected control (not recorded which). The rearrangement uses TRBV28 and TRBJ2-1; D may be TRBD1 or TRBD2 (6 bases each). Here the CDR3 DNA reads TGTGCCGCAGTCCGGGGGCCTAGGAATGAGCAGTTCTTC. Translated, it gives CAAVRGPRNEQFF.